These T cell receptor beta chains were read from a single sample in a study of T cell responses to AZD1222 COVID-19 vaccine. Sequenced by immunoSEQ multiplex PCR; TCRdb stores in-frame clones only, minus some. The sample includes 120,000 or so clones, 91% seen only once; the top ten take roughly 3%. The sample here was peripheral blood, taken on day 0 of AZD1222 vaccination. The source is an adult in good health. Both conserved end residues are part of each CDR3. A D gene is named only where the DNA matches it firmly. The listing skips clone size in some rows; elsewhere it reads once, few, many or a size class.

clone size,V gene,D gene,J gene,CDR3 protein,CDR3 DNA
.,TRBV5-6,TRBD2,TRBJ2-5,CASSLGSSGQETQYF,TGTGCCAGCAGCTTGGGGTCTAGCGGGCAAGAGACCCAGTACTTC
.,TRBV9,.,TRBJ1-1,CASSVPSVNTEAFF,TGTGCCAGCAGCGTACCTTCAGTGAACACTGAAGCTTTCTTT
few,TRBV30,.,TRBJ2-1,CAWSVRGRGAHSNEQFF,TGTGCCTGGAGTGTACGTGGTCGGGGGGCGCATTCCAATGAGCAGTTCTTC
.,TRBV6-2/TRBV6-3,TRBD2,TRBJ2-1,CASSYSSGRGFNEQFF,TGTGCCAGCAGTTACTCGTCAGGGAGGGGATTCAATGAGCAGTTCTTC
.,TRBV5-4,TRBD1,TRBJ1-5,CASSLPRDRGLDQPQHF,TGTGCCAGCAGCCTCCCCCGGGACAGGGGTTTAGATCAGCCCCAGCATTTT
.,TRBV7-9,.,TRBJ2-5,CASSPASDVIETQYF,TGTGCCAGCAGCCCCGCTAGCGATGTCATAGAGACCCAGTACTTC
.,TRBV4-1,.,TRBJ1-1,CASSQIDGGTEAFF,TGCGCCAGCAGCCAGATAGATGGAGGCACTGAAGCTTTCTTT
.,TRBV7-3,.,TRBJ1-6,CASSLNPGDSPLHF,TGTGCCAGCAGCTTAAACCCAGGAGATTCACCCCTCCACTTT
.,TRBV9,.,TRBJ1-2,CASSVFRGSDYTF,TGTGCCAGCAGCGTATTTCGGGGGTCGGACTACACCTTC
.,TRBV19,.,TRBJ2-7,CASRRTRSEQYF,TGTGCCAGCCGAAGGACGAGGAGCGAGCAGTACTTC
.,TRBV29-1,.,TRBJ2-1,CSVGQGQRNEQFF,TGCAGCGTTGGGCAAGGCCAACGAAATGAGCAGTTCTTC
.,TRBV9,TRBD1,TRBJ2-1,CASSANPGQGEGEQFF,TGTGCCAGCAGCGCTAACCCCGGACAGGGTGAGGGGGAGCAGTTCTTC
.,TRBV7-2,.,TRBJ1-5,CASSLDGAQRPQHF,TGTGCCAGCAGCTTAGACGGGGCCCAGAGGCCCCAGCATTTT
.,TRBV2,.,TRBJ1-1,CASSEGTGSGTEAFF,TGTGCCAGCAGCGAGGGAACAGGGTCGGGGACTGAAGCTTTCTTT
.,TRBV7-8,.,TRBJ2-2,CASSLAGSGELFF,TGTGCCAGCAGCTTAGCGGGCTCCGGGGAGCTGTTTTTT
.,TRBV13,TRBD2,TRBJ2-1,CASSPWDYRSSSYNEQFF,TGTGCCAGCAGCCCATGGGACTACCGATCGAGCTCCTACAATGAGCAGTTCTTC
.,TRBV5-8,.,TRBJ2-5,CASSKAHRVETQYF,TGTGCCAGCAGCAAAGCCCACAGGGTAGAGACCCAGTACTTC
.,TRBV12-3/TRBV12-4,.,TRBJ1-1,CASSFSRTEAFF,TGTGCCAGCAGTTTTTCAAGGACTGAAGCTTTCTTT